This TCR beta chain was obtained from a study of vaccination and CD4 T cells after COVID-19 (dated by TCRdb to 2022 to 2024). About the study as a whole: In the convalescent cohort there were six males and four females, among whom were two Hispanic individuals, seven Caucasians, two Asians and one multiracial person. Participants got two doses of the Pfizer-BioNTech BNT162b2 vaccine (n=8) or two doses of the Moderna mRNA-1273 vaccine (n=2). Post-COVID blood samples from convalescent patients were collected a median of around 100 days after diagnosis, with a range of about 30 to 170 days. Post-vaccine blood samples were collected a median of about 11 weeks after the second vaccine dose, ranging from about 13 to 241 days. The cultures were stimulated with overlapping spike peptide pools from SARS-CoV-2 and from the common cold coronaviruses HCoV-NL63, HCoV-OC43 and HCoV-229E. Control cultures used a CEFX viral epitope pool as positive control, an HIV-1 Nef peptide pool as negative control, or no peptide. In 10 COVID-19 convalescent patients and a few infection-naive healthy vaccine recipients, researchers compared the spike-specific CD4+ TCR repertoire from before mRNA vaccination with the repertoire from after.

The paper as a whole reports these results and caveats: In convalescent patients, nearly all vaccine-specific clones (304 of 307) were found to be mono-reactive for SARS-CoV-2 spike rather than cross-reactive with common cold coronaviruses. In convalescent patients, a median 86.3% of post-vaccine SARS-CoV-2-reactive clones were detected only after vaccination, suggesting vaccine-specific priming. An increase in the median number of SARS-CoV-2-reactive clonotypes from around 20 after infection to approximately 41 after vaccination was observed, but the change was not found to be significant. Relatively few convalescent patients were included in the study, and early timepoints after natural infection were not analyzed.

The germline V gene (reference sequence) gives CDR1 as SEHNR and CDR2 as FQNEAQ. The CDR3 runs 9 residues from the cysteine to the phenylalanine. Just CDR3 DNA is preserved here, 27 bases in frame from base 1. The library was generated by PCR. DNA from cultured CD4+ T cells underwent TCR sequencing with the Oncomine TCR Beta short-read assay at the Johns Hopkins FTIC core. The QIAamp micro DNA kit was used to extract genomic DNA from the cultured CD4+ T cells. Oncomine TCR Beta libraries made from cultured CD4+ T cells were pooled using unique dual indexes and sequenced on an Illumina iSeq 100. Concerning the study's data processing: Non-productive sequences were removed, and CDR3s not starting with C, not ending with F or W, or shorter than 7 amino acids were discarded. Antigen-specific clonotypes were identified using the MANAFEST web application through comparison of peptide-stimulated wells with reference and other culture wells. To be called positive, a clone needed an FDR below 0.05, an odds ratio above 5, and a productive frequency above 0.1% in at least two of three replicate wells. Cross-reactive clonotypes were defined as significantly expanded in both SARS-CoV-2 spike wells and at least one common cold coronavirus spike condition. Using R version 3.6.1, CDR3 homology was evaluated through Levenshtein distances (stringdist) along with unrooted phylogenetic trees (ape). TCRdb passed the public sequencing reads through fastp at Q25 and MiXCR, retaining productive beta sequences. Rows with a matching CDR3 protein are joined into one entry that keeps the most common DNA and genes. The V and J calls follow TCRdb's processing rather than the paper's. Here the sample has about 28,000 distinct CDR3 sequences; about 66% occur a single time. 17% of the sample comes from the top ten.

The sample's treatment or condition label, decoded: roughly 11-day PBMC culture with coronavirus spike peptide pools or control peptides (ViraFEST assay). The ViraFEST assay, used in the study, expanded antigen-specific T cells with peptide pools and then identified the expanded clonotypes through TCR sequencing. Negative nucleocapsid antibody tests taken both before and after vaccination confirmed that the healthy vaccine recipients had no prior SARS-CoV-2 infection. Each well held around 1.9 million PBMCs cultured with roughly 10 ug/ml peptide pools in IMDM containing approximately 4.8% human AB serum and about 10 IU/ml IL-2. Half of the culture medium was replaced with fresh IL-2-containing medium on days 3 and 7. CD4+ T cells were isolated after 10 days of culture through negative selection using the EasySep CD4+ T cell isolation kit. PBMCs were separated from whole blood using Ficoll-Paque Plus gradient centrifugation and then either used fresh or cryopreserved at -140C. Each culture condition was generally run in triplicate wells.

This clonotype turned up a few times. The clone's antigen remains unknown. Base-call qualities are not available, and no considerably larger clone is one nucleotide away. The input for sequencing was CD4+ T cells from blood, cultured in vitro, taken after SARS-CoV-2 vaccination. The chain uses TRBV7-9 and TRBJ1-1, with an unclear D gene assignment. The clonotype originates from a human donor who received a COVID-19 vaccine. This receptor has the CDR3 CGTDTEAFF. The DNA reads as follows: TGTGGGACCGACACTGAAGCTTTCTTT.